Listed here is a single T cell receptor (beta chain). The target antigen is unknown. The CDR3 is made up of 12 amino acids. Trimming took off 8 bases at V and 4 bases at J, with 11 bases between the two ends. CDR1 and CDR2 (germline): SNHLY, FYNNEI. PCR primers comprised 60 Vbeta and 13 Jbeta primers. The data were produced by immunoSEQ multiplex PCR, yet TCRdb's version contains in-frame clones alone and is incomplete. The data contain about 130,000 clones, around 75% of them singletons. This entry belongs to a study of cytomegalovirus exposure and HLA in healthy donors. Study-wide results and caveats: A list of 164 TCR beta chains associated with cytomegalovirus was given.

Sequencing was carried out using PBMCs. The chain joins TRBV2 to TRBJ2-5; D call uncertain. This clonotype was sampled from a man younger than 45 in good health and CMV-seronegative. The CDR3 DNA follows: TGTGCCAGCTCTTTGGGCGCAGAGACCCAGTACTTC. Translation: CASSLGAETQYF.